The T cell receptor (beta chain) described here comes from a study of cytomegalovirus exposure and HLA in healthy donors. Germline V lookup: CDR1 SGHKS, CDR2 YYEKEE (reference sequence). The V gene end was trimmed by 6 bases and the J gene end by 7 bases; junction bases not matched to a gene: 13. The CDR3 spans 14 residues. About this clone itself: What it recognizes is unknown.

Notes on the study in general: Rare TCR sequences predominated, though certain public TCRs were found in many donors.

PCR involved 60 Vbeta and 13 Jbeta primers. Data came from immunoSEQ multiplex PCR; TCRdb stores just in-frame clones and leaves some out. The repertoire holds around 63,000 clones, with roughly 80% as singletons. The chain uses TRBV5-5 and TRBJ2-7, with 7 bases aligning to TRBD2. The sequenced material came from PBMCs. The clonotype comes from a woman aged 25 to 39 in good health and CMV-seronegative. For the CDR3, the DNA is TGTGCCAGCAAACTAGCGCCTTGGACGGGGGAGCAGTACTTC. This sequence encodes CASKLAPWTGEQYF.